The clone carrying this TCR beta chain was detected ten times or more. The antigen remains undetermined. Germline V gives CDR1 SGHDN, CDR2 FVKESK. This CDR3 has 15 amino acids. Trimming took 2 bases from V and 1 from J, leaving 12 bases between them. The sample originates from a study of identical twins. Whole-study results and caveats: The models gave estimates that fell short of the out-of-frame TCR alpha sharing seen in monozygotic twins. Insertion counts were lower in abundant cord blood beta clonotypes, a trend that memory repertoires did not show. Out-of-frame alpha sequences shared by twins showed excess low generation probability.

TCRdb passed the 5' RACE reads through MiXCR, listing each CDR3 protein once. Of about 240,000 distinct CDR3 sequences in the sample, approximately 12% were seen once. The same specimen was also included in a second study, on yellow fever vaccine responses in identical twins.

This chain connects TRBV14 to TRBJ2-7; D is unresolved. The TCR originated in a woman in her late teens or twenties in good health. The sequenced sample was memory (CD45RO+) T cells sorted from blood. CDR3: CASSQFVRESYEQYF. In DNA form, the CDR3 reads TGTGCCAGCAGCCAATTCGTTAGGGAATCCTACGAGCAGTACTTC.